Given below is one T cell receptor (beta chain) in context. This entry comes from a study of blood T cell repertoires in COVID-19. Study context: Acute-phase and convalescent COVID-19 samples originated in the United States, Italy and Spain. Sources were T cells, B-cell-depleted T cells, or PBMCs; the material itself was cDNA or gDNA.

V lost 5 bases and J 2 bases, leaving 16 bases between the germline ends. CDR3 size: 15 residues. Germline assignment: CDR1 SGHNT and CDR2 YENEEA. Original processing methods: The assay estimated nucleated cells by amplifying reference gene primers. The repertoire was sequenced with immunoSEQ multiplex PCR; TCRdb's copy has only in-frame clones and lacks some. V and J calls and clone size are given by that table; D and trimming were obtained from the DNA. The data hold over 50,000 clones, with around 85% observed a single time. The chain links TRBV11-3 to TRBJ2-7; a possible D gene is TRBD2 (6 bases). The sequencing input was peripheral blood. The sequence was obtained from a human donor in a cohort sampled during active COVID-19. Here the CDR3 reads CASSHGSGRAYEQYF. In DNA, the CDR3 is TGTGCCAGCAGCCATGGTAGCGGTAGAGCCTACGAGCAGTACTTC.